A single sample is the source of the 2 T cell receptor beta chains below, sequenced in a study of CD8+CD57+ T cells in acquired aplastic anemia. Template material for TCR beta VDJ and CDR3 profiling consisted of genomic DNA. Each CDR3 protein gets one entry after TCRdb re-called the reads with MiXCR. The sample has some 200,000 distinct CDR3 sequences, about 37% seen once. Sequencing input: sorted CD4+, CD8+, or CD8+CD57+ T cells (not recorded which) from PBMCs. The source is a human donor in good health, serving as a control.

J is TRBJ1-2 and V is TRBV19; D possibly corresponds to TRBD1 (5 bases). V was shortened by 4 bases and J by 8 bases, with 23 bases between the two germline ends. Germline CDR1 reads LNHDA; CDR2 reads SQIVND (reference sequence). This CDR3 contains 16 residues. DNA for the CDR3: TGTGCCAGTAGTAGTCTATTCCCCGGCAGGGCAGAGGGCTACACCTTC. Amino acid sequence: CASSSLFPGRAEGYTF.

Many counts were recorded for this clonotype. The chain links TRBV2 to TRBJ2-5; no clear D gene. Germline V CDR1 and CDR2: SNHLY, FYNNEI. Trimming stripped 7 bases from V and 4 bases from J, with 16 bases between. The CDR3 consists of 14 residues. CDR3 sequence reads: CASTRSLGLETQYF. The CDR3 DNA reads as TGTGCCAGCACCCGAAGCCTGGGGTTAGAGACCCAGTACTTC.